The sequence of this T cell receptor (beta chain) was determined in a study of CD8+CD57+ T cells in acquired aplastic anemia. Study details: Sorting CD4+ and CD8+ cells gave DNA averaging approximately 3 ug. Study-wide findings and caveats: The study found no significant CD8+ Simpson's diversity difference between patients and controls. Twenty-nine sequences, all CD8+ CDR3, were shared between patients and controls.

The CDR3 loop spans 15 amino acids. The germline V gene encodes CDR1 SGHRS and CDR2 YFSETQ. Trimming removed 1 base from V and 0 bases from J, with 10 bases in between. This clonotype was counted ten times or more. Its antigen is not known. According to the study, genomic DNA was the template for TCR beta VDJ and CDR3 profiling. Each CDR3 protein is one row after TCRdb ran MiXCR on the reads. The repertoire holds some 150,000 distinct CDR3 sequences, 41% seen once, with under 9% in the top ten. Specimen: sorted CD4+, CD8+, or CD8+CD57+ T cells (not recorded which) from PBMCs. This TCR derives from a human donor in good health, serving as a control. The chain employs TRBV5-1 and TRBJ1-1, with no clear D. CDR3 sequence reads: CASSLSSYMNTEAFF. CDR3 sequence (DNA): TGCGCCAGCAGCTTGTCGTCCTACATGAACACTGAAGCTTTCTTT.